The following is a TCR beta chain sequence with its context. These data originate in a study of blood T cell repertoires in COVID-19. Germline CDR1 reads SGHTA; CDR2 reads FQGNSA. CDR3 length: 13 amino acids. V was pared by 2 bases and J by 9 bases, with 13 bases between. The protocol was immunoSEQ multiplex PCR, while the TCRdb copy is restricted to in-frame clones and leaves out a portion. The repertoire holds fewer than 300,000 clones, with roughly nine tenths as singletons. V gene TRBV7-2 combines with J gene TRBJ1-1; D call uncertain. The TCR comes from a woman aged 30 to 39 with COVID-19, enrolled during active disease. Sequencing used peripheral blood. The CDR3 spells CASSLPYRAQAFF. The DNA of the CDR3 is TGTGCCAGCAGCTTACCCTATAGAGCCCAAGCTTTCTTT.